The clone carrying this T cell receptor (beta chain) was seen ten or more times. The antigen is undetermined. This specimen comes from a study of blood T cells in healthy people across ages. Alongside a J-beta primer mix, a sample-barcoded 5' primer served in a second PCR lasting 7 to 11 cycles. The template-switch adaptor, which had 12 random nucleotides, put a tag on each cDNA molecule. TCRdb reprocessed the 5' RACE reads via MiXCR and lists one record per CDR3 protein. The profile covers around 1,700,000 distinct CDR3 sequences, with 28% appearing a single time and about 7.7% taken by the ten largest. Regarding the study as a whole: Researchers report that TCR beta diversity correlated strongly with naive T cell percentage. The fall in TCR beta diversity per million T cells was roughly linear with age.

Trimming stripped 0 bases from V and 3 bases from J, with 19 bases between. Per the germline V gene, CDR1 is SGDLS and CDR2 is YYNGEE. The CDR3 is 17 amino acids. The receptor was isolated from a woman in her 30s in good health. The chain joins TRBV9 to TRBJ2-7; D is perhaps TRBD1 or TRBD2 (6 bases each). The sequencing sample was made of blood. Written as DNA, the CDR3 is TGTGCCAGCAGCGTAGGAGGTGGAGGGGACAAAAACTACGAGCAGTACTTC. Encoded protein: CASSVGGGGDKNYEQYF.